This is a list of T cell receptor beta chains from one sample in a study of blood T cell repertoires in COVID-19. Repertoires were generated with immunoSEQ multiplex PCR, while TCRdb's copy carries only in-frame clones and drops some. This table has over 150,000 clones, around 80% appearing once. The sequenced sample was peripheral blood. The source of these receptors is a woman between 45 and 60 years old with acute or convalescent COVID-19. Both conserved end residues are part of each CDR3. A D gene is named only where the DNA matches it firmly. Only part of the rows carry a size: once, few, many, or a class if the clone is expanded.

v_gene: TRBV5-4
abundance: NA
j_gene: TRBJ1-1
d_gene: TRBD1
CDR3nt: TGTGCCAGCAGCTCCGGACAGGGGTTGGGGACTGAAGCTTTCTTT
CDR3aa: CASSSGQGLGTEAFF

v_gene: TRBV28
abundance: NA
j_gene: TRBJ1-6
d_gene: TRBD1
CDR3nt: TGTGCCAGCAGTTTTCTGACAGGGGGGAATTCACCCCTCCACTTT
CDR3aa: CASSFLTGGNSPLHF

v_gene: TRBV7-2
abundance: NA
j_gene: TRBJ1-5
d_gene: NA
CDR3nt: TGTGCCAGCAGCTTAAACAGGGCAAGCAATCAGCCCCAGCATTTT
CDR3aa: CASSLNRASNQPQHF

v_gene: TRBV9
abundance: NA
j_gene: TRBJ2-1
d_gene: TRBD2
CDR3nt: TGTGCCAGCAGCGTATTAACCCTTCTTCTAGCGGGGGGAAATTACAATGAGCAGTTCTTC
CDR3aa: CASSVLTLLLAGGNYNEQFF

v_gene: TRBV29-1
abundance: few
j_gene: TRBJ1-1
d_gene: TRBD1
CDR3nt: TGCAGCGTTGACGACCAAGACAGGGTAGGGGCTTTCTTT
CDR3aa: CSVDDQDRVGAFF

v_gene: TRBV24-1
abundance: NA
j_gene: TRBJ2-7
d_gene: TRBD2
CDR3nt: TGTGCCACCAGTGATTCTCGGGGGGCCTACGAGCAGTACTTC
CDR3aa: CATSDSRGAYEQYF

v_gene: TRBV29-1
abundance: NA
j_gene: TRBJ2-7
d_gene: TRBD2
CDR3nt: TGCAGCGCCGGCGGGACTAGCCAAGAGCAGTACTTC
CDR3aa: CSAGGTSQEQYF

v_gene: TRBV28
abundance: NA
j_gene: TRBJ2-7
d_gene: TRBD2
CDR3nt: TGTGCCAGCACCTCTAATCTAGCGGGGGGCCCTCGGCAGTACTTC
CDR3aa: CASTSNLAGGPRQYF

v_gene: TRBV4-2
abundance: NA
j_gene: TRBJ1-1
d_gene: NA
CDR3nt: TGTGCCAGCAGCTCAGACCCTGGGGCCATGAACACTGAAGCTTTCTTT
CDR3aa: CASSSDPGAMNTEAFF

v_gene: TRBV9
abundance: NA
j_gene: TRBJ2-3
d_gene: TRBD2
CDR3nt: TGTGCCAGCAGCGTACCCCTAGCGGGAGCAGCAGATACGCAGTATTTT
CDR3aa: CASSVPLAGAADTQYF

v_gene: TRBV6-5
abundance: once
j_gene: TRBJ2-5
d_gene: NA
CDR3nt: TGTGCCAGCAGCCCCACAGGGCGAGAGACCCAGTACTTC
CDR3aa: CASSPTGRETQYF

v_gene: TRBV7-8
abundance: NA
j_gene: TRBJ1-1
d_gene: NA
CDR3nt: TGTGCCAGCAGCTTAGGCGGGGCAGGGAACACTGAAGCTTTCTTT
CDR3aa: CASSLGGAGNTEAFF

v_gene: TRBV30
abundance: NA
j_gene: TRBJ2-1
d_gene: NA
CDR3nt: TGTGCCTGGAGTCCACTGGACACTCGAAATGAGCAGTTCTTC
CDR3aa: CAWSPLDTRNEQFF

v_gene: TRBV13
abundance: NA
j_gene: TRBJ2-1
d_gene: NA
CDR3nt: TGTGCCAGCAGCCGTCTAGAGAATGAGCAGTTCTTC
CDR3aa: CASSRLENEQFF

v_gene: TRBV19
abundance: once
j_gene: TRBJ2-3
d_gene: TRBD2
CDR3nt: TGTGCCAGTAGTCCACCCCTTAGCGGGAGGGCCGATACGCAGTATTTT
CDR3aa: CASSPPLSGRADTQYF

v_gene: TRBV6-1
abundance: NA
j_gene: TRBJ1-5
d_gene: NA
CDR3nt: TGTGCCAGCAGTGAAGCTGGGGGGAATCAGCCCCAGCATTTT
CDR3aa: CASSEAGGNQPQHF

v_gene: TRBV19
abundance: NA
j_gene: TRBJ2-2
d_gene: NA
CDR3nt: TGTGCCAGTACCCGGGGTTCGGGCTCCGGGGAGCTGTTTTTT
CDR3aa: CASTRGSGSGELFF

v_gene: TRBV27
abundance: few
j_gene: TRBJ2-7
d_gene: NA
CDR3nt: TGTGCCAGCAGTTTGACCTTTACGGGGGAATACGAGCAGTACTTC
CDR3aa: CASSLTFTGEYEQYF

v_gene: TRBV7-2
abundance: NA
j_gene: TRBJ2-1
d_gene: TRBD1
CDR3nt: TGTGCCAGCAGCTACTCAACAGGGGGTGGAGCCTACAATGAGCAGTTCTTC
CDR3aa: CASSYSTGGGAYNEQFF

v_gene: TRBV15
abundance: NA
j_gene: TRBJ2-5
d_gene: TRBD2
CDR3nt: TGTGCCACCAGCAGAGATCTTCGCGGGGGGGAGGGAACAGAGACCCAGTACTTC
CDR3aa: CATSRDLRGGEGTETQYF

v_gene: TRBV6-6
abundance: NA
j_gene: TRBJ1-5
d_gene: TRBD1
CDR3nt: TGTGCCAGCAGTAATCGACAGGGTTCGGGAAATCAGCCCCAGCATTTT
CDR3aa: CASSNRQGSGNQPQHF

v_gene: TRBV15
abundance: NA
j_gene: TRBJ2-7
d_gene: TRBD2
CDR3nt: TGTGCCACCAGCTCCCAGCGGGGGGGCCCGTACGAGCAGTACTTC
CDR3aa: CATSSQRGGPYEQYF

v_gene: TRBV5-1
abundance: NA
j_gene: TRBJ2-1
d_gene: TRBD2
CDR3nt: TGCGCCAGCAGCTTTCTCAGGACTAGCGGGAGGGCCAATGAGCAGTTCTTC
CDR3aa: CASSFLRTSGRANEQFF

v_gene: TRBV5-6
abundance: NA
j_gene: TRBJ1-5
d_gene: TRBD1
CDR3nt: TGTGCCAGCAGCTTGGGGACAGGGGAGGGTCAGCCCCAGCATTTT
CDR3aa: CASSLGTGEGQPQHF

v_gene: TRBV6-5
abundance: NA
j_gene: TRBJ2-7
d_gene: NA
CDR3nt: TGTGCCAGTTCCTATTCTCCGTCCTACGAGCAGTACTTC
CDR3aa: CASSYSPSYEQYF

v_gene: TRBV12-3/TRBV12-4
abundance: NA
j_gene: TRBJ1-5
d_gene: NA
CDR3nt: TGTGCCAGCAGTTTAAAGAGAAATCAGCCCCAGCATTTT
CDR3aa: CASSLKRNQPQHF

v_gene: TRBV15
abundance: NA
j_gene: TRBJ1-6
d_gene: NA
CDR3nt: TGTGCCACCAGCAGAGATTTAGGGGATTATTCACCCCTCCACTTT
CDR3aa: CATSRDLGDYSPLHF

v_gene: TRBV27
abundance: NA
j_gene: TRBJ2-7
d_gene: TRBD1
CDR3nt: TGTGCCAGCAGTTTGGCCGGGACAGGGTACGAGCAGTACTTC
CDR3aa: CASSLAGTGYEQYF

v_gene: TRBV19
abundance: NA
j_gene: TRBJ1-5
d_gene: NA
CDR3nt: TGTGCCAGTAGTATTTGGGGGGAGCCCCAGCATTTT
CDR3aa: CASSIWGEPQHF

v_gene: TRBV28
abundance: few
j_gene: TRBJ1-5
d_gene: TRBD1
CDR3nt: TGTGCCAGCCAGACAGGGGGCAATCAGCCCCAGCATTTT
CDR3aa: CASQTGGNQPQHF

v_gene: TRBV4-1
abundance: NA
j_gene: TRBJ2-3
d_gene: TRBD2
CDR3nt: TGCGCCAGCAGCCAAACCGGGACTATTACAGATACGCAGTATTTT
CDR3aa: CASSQTGTITDTQYF

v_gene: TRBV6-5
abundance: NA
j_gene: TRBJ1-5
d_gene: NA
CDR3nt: TGTGCCAGCACTATAGGGGGTCAGCCCCAGCATTTT
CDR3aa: CASTIGGQPQHF

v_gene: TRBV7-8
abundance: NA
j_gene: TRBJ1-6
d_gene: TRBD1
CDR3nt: TGTGCCAGCAGCCCCCGCAGTAGGGACAGCAATTCACCCCTCCACTTT
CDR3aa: CASSPRSRDSNSPLHF

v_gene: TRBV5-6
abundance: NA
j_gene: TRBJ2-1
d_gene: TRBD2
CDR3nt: TGTGCCAGCAGCTGGGGGACTAGAGGGTACAATGAGCAGTTCTTC
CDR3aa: CASSWGTRGYNEQFF

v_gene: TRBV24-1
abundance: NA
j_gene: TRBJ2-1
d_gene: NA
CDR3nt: TGTGCCACCAGTGATTTGGCCGGGGGATTGCGGGGTGAGCAGTTCTTC
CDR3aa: CATSDLAGGLRGEQFF

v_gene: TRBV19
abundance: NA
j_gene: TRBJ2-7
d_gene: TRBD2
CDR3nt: TGTGCCAGTAGTCGCACCGGGGGGGCGTTTGGGTCCTACGAGCAGTACTTC
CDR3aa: CASSRTGGAFGSYEQYF

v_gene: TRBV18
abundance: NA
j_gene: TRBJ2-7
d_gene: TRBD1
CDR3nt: TGTGCCAGCTCTCGTCAACAGGGGGATGTCGAAGAGCAGTACTTC
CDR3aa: CASSRQQGDVEEQYF

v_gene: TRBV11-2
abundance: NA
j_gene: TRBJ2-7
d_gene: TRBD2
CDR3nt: TGTGCCAGCAGCTCGGCTAGCGGGAGTTTTCAGGGCGCCGAGCAGTACTTC
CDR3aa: CASSSASGSFQGAEQYF

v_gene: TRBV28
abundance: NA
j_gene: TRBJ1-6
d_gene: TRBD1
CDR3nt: TGTGCCAGCGCCCCGACAGGGGGGAATTTCTATAATTCACCCCTCCACTTT
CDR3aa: CASAPTGGNFYNSPLHF

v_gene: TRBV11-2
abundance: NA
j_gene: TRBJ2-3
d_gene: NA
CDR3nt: TGTGCCAGCAGCCCCCCCAATACGCAGTATTTT
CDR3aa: CASSPPNTQYF

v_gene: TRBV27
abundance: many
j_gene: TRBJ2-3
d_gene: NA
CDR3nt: TGTGCCAGCAGTTCGGTCGCTCTTAGCACAGATACGCAGTATTTT
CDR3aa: CASSSVALSTDTQYF

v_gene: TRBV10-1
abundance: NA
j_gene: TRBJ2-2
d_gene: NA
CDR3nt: TGCGCCAGCAGTGATTCCCCCGGTTCCCGCGACACCGGGGAGCTGTTTTTT
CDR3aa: CASSDSPGSRDTGELFF

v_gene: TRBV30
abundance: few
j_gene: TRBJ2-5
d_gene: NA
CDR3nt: TGTGCCTGGGGGGGCGTTGAAGAGACCCAGTACTTC
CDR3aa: CAWGGVEETQYF

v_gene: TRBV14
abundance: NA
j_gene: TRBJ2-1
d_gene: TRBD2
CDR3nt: TGTGCCAGCAGCCACCGAACGGGACTAGGTTACAATGAGCAGTTCTTC
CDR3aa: CASSHRTGLGYNEQFF

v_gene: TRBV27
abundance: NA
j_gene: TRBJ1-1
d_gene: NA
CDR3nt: TGTGCCAGCCAGAAGAACACTGAAGCTTTCTTT
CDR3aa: CASQKNTEAFF

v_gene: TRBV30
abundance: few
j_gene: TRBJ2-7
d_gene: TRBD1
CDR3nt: TGTGCCTGGAGCCGTGGGACAGGGATTTACGAGCAGTACTTC
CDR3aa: CAWSRGTGIYEQYF

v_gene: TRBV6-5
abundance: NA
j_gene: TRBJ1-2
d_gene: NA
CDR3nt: TGTGCCAGCAGCCCCGGGTTAGGGTCGGGAGGCTACACCTTC
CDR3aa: CASSPGLGSGGYTF

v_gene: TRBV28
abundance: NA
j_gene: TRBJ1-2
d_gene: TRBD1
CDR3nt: TGTGCCAGCAGGGGGACAGGGGGCCACCTGGGGTATGGCTACACCTTC
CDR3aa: CASRGTGGHLGYGYTF

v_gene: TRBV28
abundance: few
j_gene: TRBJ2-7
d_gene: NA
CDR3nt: TGTGCCAGCAGTTTAGGGCTAGCGAGCTACGAGCAGTACTTC
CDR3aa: CASSLGLASYEQYF

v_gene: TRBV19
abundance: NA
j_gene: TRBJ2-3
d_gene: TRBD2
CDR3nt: TGTGCCAGTAGTATACTAGCGGGGATCCGCACAGATACGCAGTATTTT
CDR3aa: CASSILAGIRTDTQYF

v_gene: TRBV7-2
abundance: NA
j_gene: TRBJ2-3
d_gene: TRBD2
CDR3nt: TGTGCCAGCAGCCTAGGGACTAGCGGGGTAGATACGCAGTATTTT
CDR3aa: CASSLGTSGVDTQYF

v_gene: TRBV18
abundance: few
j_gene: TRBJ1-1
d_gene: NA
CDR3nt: TGTGCCAGCTCACCCTCTCCGGGACAGAACACTGAAGCTTTCTTT
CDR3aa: CASSPSPGQNTEAFF

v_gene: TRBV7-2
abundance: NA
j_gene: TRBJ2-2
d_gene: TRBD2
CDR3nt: TGTGCCAGCAGCTTAATGGTAGCGGGGGCCTCCGGGGAGCTGTTTTTT
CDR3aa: CASSLMVAGASGELFF

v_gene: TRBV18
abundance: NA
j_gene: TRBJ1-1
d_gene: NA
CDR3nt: TGTGCCAGCTCGGGGGCACTTTTGAACACTGAAGCTTTCTTT
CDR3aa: CASSGALLNTEAFF

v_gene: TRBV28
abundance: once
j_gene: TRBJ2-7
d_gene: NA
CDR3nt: TGTGCCAGCAGAGAGGGATCCTTGGGAGACTACGAGCAGTACTTC
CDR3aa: CASREGSLGDYEQYF

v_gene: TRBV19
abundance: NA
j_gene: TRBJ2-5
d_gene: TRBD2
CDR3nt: TGTGCCAGTAGTCCTCCAAGCGGGGGTGGGCCAGAGACCCAGTACTTC
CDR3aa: CASSPPSGGGPETQYF